This T cell receptor beta chain was sequenced during a study of shared clonotypes between healthy human individuals. Trimming took 5 bases from V and 0 from J; bases not matched to a gene: 7. Germline assignment: CDR1 SGHTS and CDR2 YDEGEE. The CDR3 extends over 16 amino acids. Repertoires were generated with immunoSEQ multiplex PCR, while TCRdb's copy carries only in-frame clones and drops some. The table has about 2 million clones, 85% to 95% seen once. Naive CD8 cells lacked CD45RO, underwent positive selection for CCR7 and left out terminally differentiated effector memory CD45RA+ cells. Source material: naive CD8+ T cells sorted from blood. This receptor was identified in a man aged 18 to 29 in good health. The V call is TRBV5-8, the J call TRBJ1-5; 8 bases match TRBD1. The CDR3 spells CASRLTGAPSNQPQHF. The CDR3 nucleotides read TGTGCCAGCAGATTGACAGGGGCTCCTAGCAATCAGCCCCAGCATTTT. Using reference TRBV5-8 and TRBJ1-5 for the parts outside the CDR3, the full variable domain is EAGVTQSPTHLIKTRGQQATLRCSPISGHTSVYWYQQALGLGLQFLLWYDEGEERNRGNFPPRFSGRQFPNYSSELNVNALELEDSALYLCASRLTGAPSNQPQHFGDGTRLSIL.